This is a list of T cell receptor beta chains from one sample in a study of blood T cell repertoires in COVID-19. The protocol was immunoSEQ multiplex PCR, while the TCRdb copy is restricted to in-frame clones and leaves out a portion. The sample lists about 400,000 clones; roughly 90% were seen once. What was sequenced was PBMCs or T cells enriched from blood (not recorded which). These receptors were taken from a woman aged 30 to 39 with acute COVID-19. Each CDR3 is given with its conserved first and last residue. D genes are given only for firm matches. Clone size, where shown, is once, few, many, or a class for clones that have expanded.

V gene,clone size,J gene,D gene,CDR3 DNA,CDR3 protein
TRBV30,NA,TRBJ2-3,NA,TGTGCCTGGAGTGTCAAGGGGCCCCACACAGATACGCAGTATTTT,CAWSVKGPHTDTQYF
TRBV9,NA,TRBJ2-1,TRBD1,TGTGCCAGCAGCGTAGTCGGGACAGTCAATGAGCAGTTCTTC,CASSVVGTVNEQFF
TRBV7-2,NA,TRBJ2-3,TRBD2,TGTGCCAGCAGCTTAGCTAGCGGGGGGTACACAGATACGCAGTATTTT,CASSLASGGYTDTQYF
TRBV5-1,once,TRBJ1-2,TRBD1,TGCGCCAGCAGCCCGTATCGGGACAGGGGGCGGCTCTATGGCTACACCTTC,CASSPYRDRGRLYGYTF
TRBV7-9,NA,TRBJ2-1,NA,TGTGCCAGCAGCTATGTCGGGGGACTCACAAGTCAGTTCTTC,CASSYVGGLTSQFF
TRBV9,NA,TRBJ1-2,NA,TGTGCCAGCAGCGTAGGGACAGATCATATGAGCTATGGCTACACCTTC,CASSVGTDHMSYGYTF
TRBV7-8,NA,TRBJ1-1,TRBD1,TGTGCCAGCAGCTTAGTAACAGGGGGCACTGAAGCTTTCTTT,CASSLVTGGTEAFF
TRBV19,NA,TRBJ2-1,TRBD1,TGTGCCAGTAGCGCGACAGGGATTTCCTACTACAATGAGCAGTTCTTC,CASSATGISYYNEQFF
TRBV6-5,NA,TRBJ1-1,NA,TGTGCCAGCAGCGCCCAGGGGTACCTTGAAGCTTTCTTT,CASSAQGYLEAFF
TRBV5-1,NA,TRBJ2-1,NA,TGCGCCAGCAGCCTGGCTGACAGCTCCTACAATGAGCAGTTCTTC,CASSLADSSYNEQFF
TRBV30,NA,TRBJ2-5,TRBD2,TGTGCCTGGAGTGTACTGACTAGCGGGGGGGCCGCCCAGTACTTC,CAWSVLTSGGAAQYF
TRBV9,NA,TRBJ2-3,TRBD1,TGTGCCAGCAGCGATCAGGGGGCTAGCACAGATACGCAGTATTTT,CASSDQGASTDTQYF
TRBV24-1,NA,TRBJ1-1,NA,TGTGCCACCAGTGATTTGCGTCTGACAATGAACACTGAAGCTTTCTTT,CATSDLRLTMNTEAFF
TRBV5-1,NA,TRBJ2-1,TRBD2,TGCGCCAGCAGCTTCCTAGCGGGGGTGGACAATGAGCAGTTCTTC,CASSFLAGVDNEQFF
TRBV4-3,NA,TRBJ2-7,NA,TGCGCCAGCAGCCCAACAATGGACATCGCTTCCTACGAGCAGTACTTC,CASSPTMDIASYEQYF
TRBV12-1,NA,TRBJ2-7,NA,TGTGCCAGCAGCCCCGGGAGCAAAGCCTCCTACGAGCAGTACTTC,CASSPGSKASYEQYF
TRBV24-1,NA,TRBJ1-2,NA,TGTGCCACCAGTGACAGGACACGTCATGGCTACACCTTC,CATSDRTRHGYTF
TRBV6-5,NA,TRBJ1-2,NA,TGTGCCAGCAGTTACCTTAAGACAGGTGGCTACACCTTC,CASSYLKTGGYTF
TRBV5-5,NA,TRBJ1-3,NA,TGTGCCAGCAGCTTGGTCGCAGGGCAGACTGGAAACACCATATATTTT,CASSLVAGQTGNTIYF
TRBV5-6,NA,TRBJ1-3,TRBD1,TGTGCCAGCAACAAAGGCACAGGGGGCTCTGGAAACACCATATATTTT,CASNKGTGGSGNTIYF
TRBV19,NA,TRBJ2-3,TRBD2,TGTGCCAGTAGTCTAGATAGCGGGGGGGGTTATAGCACAGATACGCAGTATTTT,CASSLDSGGGYSTDTQYF
TRBV7-9,few,TRBJ2-7,TRBD1,TGTGCCAGCAGCTTAGCGTTCGCAGGGGGACACGAGCAGTACTTC,CASSLAFAGGHEQYF
TRBV20-1,NA,TRBJ1-2,TRBD1,TGCAGTGCAAGGACAGGGGATGGCTACACCTTC,CSARTGDGYTF
TRBV19,NA,TRBJ1-5,TRBD1,TGTGCCAGTAGTATAGTGGCAGGGGGTTATCAGCCCCAGCATTTT,CASSIVAGGYQPQHF
TRBV5-1,NA,TRBJ1-6,NA,TGCGCCAGCAGCTTGGTTCAGTGGGCTGGTTCACCCCTCCACTTT,CASSLVQWAGSPLHF
TRBV12-3/TRBV12-4,NA,TRBJ2-1,NA,TGTGCCAGCAGTTTTGGGCTCGATGAGCAGTTCTTC,CASSFGLDEQFF
TRBV10-3,NA,TRBJ2-2,NA,TGTGCCATCAGTGAGCGTGGAGGGACGACGAACACCGGGGAGCTGTTTTTT,CAISERGGTTNTGELFF
TRBV5-1,NA,TRBJ2-3,TRBD1,TGCGCCAGCAAGCCTGTCCTCAGGGGGCGCACAGATACGCAGTATTTT,CASKPVLRGRTDTQYF
TRBV4-2,NA,TRBJ2-7,NA,TGTGCCAGCAGCCAAGATGCGGGGTTCTTCGAGCAGTACTTC,CASSQDAGFFEQYF
TRBV7-8,NA,TRBJ1-2,NA,TGTGCCAGCAGCTCCTCCCGCTATGGCTACACCTTC,CASSSSRYGYTF
TRBV9,NA,TRBJ1-6,TRBD1,TGTGCCAGCAGCGTAACGGGACAGGGGAATTCACCCCTCCACTTT,CASSVTGQGNSPLHF
TRBV24-1,NA,TRBJ2-1,NA,TGTGCCACCTCGCCCCCCCAAATGGGCAAGCAGTTCTTC,CATSPPQMGKQFF
TRBV5-1,NA,TRBJ1-2,NA,TGCGCCAGCAGCTTAGGAACAGGGCTAACGGATGGCTACACCTTC,CASSLGTGLTDGYTF
TRBV10-1,NA,TRBJ2-7,NA,TGCGCCAGCACGGGGGAGGACGAGCAGTACTTC,CASTGEDEQYF
TRBV5-8,NA,TRBJ2-7,NA,TGTGCCAGCACTAGTGACAGGCCGCTTTACTACGAGCAGTACTTC,CASTSDRPLYYEQYF